One sample yielded the 18 T cell receptor beta chains listed below, sequenced in a study of T cells after yellow fever vaccination. TCRdb analysed the 5' RACE reads with MiXCR anew, one entry per CDR3 protein. Among 150,000 to 200,000 distinct CDR3 sequences, about a tenth were seen once, and the ten largest hold roughly a third. Sequenced here: CD8+ T cells sorted from PBMCs, sampled 45 days after the yellow fever booster vaccination. The source is a man between 18 and 29 years old who received the YFV17D yellow fever vaccine.

The gene calls are TRBV11-2 and TRBJ1-2; D may be TRBD1 (6 bases). The CDR3 is 15 amino acids. The germline gives CDR1 SGHAT, CDR2 FQNNGV. Trimming took off 4 bases at V and 5 bases at J, with 17 bases between the two ends. The CDR3 DNA reads TGTGCCAGCAGCTCTCGGACAGAAGGGGTATATGGCTACACCTTC. Encoded protein: CASSSRTEGVYGYTF.

A word on this clonotype: This likely comes from a read error, as the CDR3 has no conserved phenylalanine or tryptophan at its end. V gene TRBV2 combines with J gene TRBJ2-3, with 7 bases identical to TRBD1. The V segment lost 5 bases and the J segment 4 bases; nucleotides outside the gene matches: 12. The CDR3 has 16 residues. CDR1 SNHLY and CDR2 FYNNEI come from the germline V gene. The CDR3 DNA is TGTGCCAGCAGTCCACCTTCGCAGGGGGATCCAGATACGCAGTATCTT. Translating gives CASSPPSQGDPDTQYL.

This chain links TRBV21-1 with TRBJ1-6; TRBD1 is the table's D call, not checked against the DNA. TRBV21-1 is a pseudogene locus. The CDR3 has 18 residues. The CDR3 DNA follows: TGTGCCAGCAGCAAACCAGCCCCAGACAGGGGGCGTATCTCACCCCTCCACTTT. Its protein product is CASSKPAPDRGRISPLHF.

The chain joins TRBV7-9 to TRBJ2-5; D is perhaps TRBD1 or TRBD2 (5 bases each). V gave up 8 bases and J gave up 9 bases, with 22 bases separating them. Germline loops: CDR1 SEHNR, CDR2 FQNEAQ (reference sequence). The length of the CDR3 is 14 residues. Here the CDR3 DNA reads TGTGCCAGCCAGGCCCCGAATGCGGTGGGGGCCCAGTACTTC. Its protein product is CASQAPNAVGAQYF.

This clonotype turned up a few times. This chain connects TRBV6-5 to TRBJ2-1, with 12 bases that match TRBD2. Trimming at V came to 3 bases and at J to 3 bases, leaving 3 bases not matched to a gene. The CDR3 loop spans 16 amino acids. Germline lookup yields CDR1 MNHEY and CDR2 SVGAGI. The CDR3, as DNA: TGTGCCAGCAGTTATCAGGGACTAGCGGGCTACAATGAGCAGTTCTTC. As protein: CASSYQGLAGYNEQFF.

This clonotype was seen repeatedly, ten times or more. This rearrangement joins TRBV3-1 to TRBJ2-7; possibly TRBD1 or TRBD2 for D (5 bases each). This CDR3 comprises 15 residues. V lost 3 bases to trimming and J lost 1 base, with 13 bases between them. Germline CDR1 and CDR2: LGHDT and YNNKEL (reference sequence). CDR3: CASSHQPGRSYEQYF. The CDR3 DNA is TGTGCCAGCAGCCACCAACCGGGACGATCCTACGAGCAGTACTTC.

The J gene is TRBJ2-1, the V gene TRBV11-2; D gene unclear. Germline CDR1 and CDR2: SGHAT and FQNNGV. The CDR3 runs to 11 residues. Trimming removed 5 bases at V and 10 bases at J, with 9 bases between. The CDR3 DNA is TGTGCCAGCAGCCATCAGGCGGAGCAGTTCTTC. Translated, it gives CASSHQAEQFF.

The chain links TRBV28 to TRBJ2-7; possible D gene TRBD1, 5 bases. Per the germline V gene, CDR1 is MDHEN and CDR2 is SYDVKM. Deletions cut 10 bases from V and 1 base from J, with 14 bases between. The CDR3 has 13 amino acids. CDR3 region: CATQPRGSYEQYV. DNA for the CDR3: TGTGCCACCCAGCCTAGGGGATCCTACGAGCAGTACGTC.

This clonotype was seen only a few times. J is TRBJ2-5 and V is TRBV13, with 13 bases fitting TRBD2. The CDR3 length is 18 residues. The junction had 5 bases not matched to a gene; V was cut back by 0 bases and J by 1 base. The germline V gene encodes CDR1 PRHDT and CDR2 FYEKMQ (reference sequence). The CDR3 DNA is TGTGCCAGCAGCTTAGGACTAGCGGGGGGGAACCCCCAAGAGACCCAGTACTTC. It translates to CASSLGLAGGNPQETQYF.

This rearrangement joins TRBV7-9 to TRBJ2-7; a weak D match, TRBD2 (5 bases). Germline-derived CDR1 and CDR2 are SEHNR and FQNEAQ (reference sequence). With 2 bases removed from V and 4 bases from J, the gap between germline ends came to 6 bases. The CDR3 extends over 12 amino acids. CDR3 bases: TGTGCCAGCAGCTTATCGGGATACGAGCAGTACGTC. Translation gives CASSLSGYEQYV.

The chain combines TRBV12-3 or TRBV12-4 with TRBJ2-7; TRBD1 or TRBD2 may be the D gene (6 bases each). V was shortened by 4 bases and J by 4 bases, with 11 bases between the two germline ends. CDR3 size: 13 residues. CDR3 DNA: TGTGCCAGCAGTTCGGGGGCCAGTTACGAGCAGTACGTC. It specifies CASSSGASYEQYV.

The chain recombines TRBV29-1 with TRBJ2-7; no clear D gene. Germline loops: CDR1 SQVTM, CDR2 ANQGSEA. With 4 bases removed from V and 4 bases from J, the gap between germline ends came to 11 bases. This CDR3 has 12 residues. In nucleotides, the CDR3 is TGCAGCGTTGCGGCAGCTGGGTACGAGCAGTACTTC. Translating gives CSVAAAGYEQYF.

In this sample, this clonotype turned up a few times. V gene TRBV20-1 combines with J gene TRBJ1-1; no definite D call. V shed 0 bases and J shed 5 bases, with 4 bases lying between them. CDR1 DFQATT and CDR2 SNEGSKA come from the germline V gene (reference sequence). This CDR3 spans 11 amino acids. Here the CDR3 DNA reads TGCAGTGCTAGAGAGGGGACTGAAGCTTTCTTT. Its translation: CSAREGTEAFF.

This sequence joins TRBV12-3 or TRBV12-4 and TRBJ2-7; 10 nucleotides line up with TRBD1. The CDR3 contains 14 residues. J was trimmed by 5 bases and V by 2 bases; bases with no gene match: 3. CDR3 bases: TGTGCCAGCAGTTTATGGGACAGGGGCCACGAGCAGTACTTC. Its translation is CASSLWDRGHEQYF.

The V call is TRBV6-2 or TRBV6-3, the J call TRBJ2-1, with D perhaps matching TRBD2 (5 bases). The CDR3 has 16 residues. V was trimmed by 4 bases and J by 0 bases, leaving 13 bases between them. CDR1 and CDR2 from the germline V gene are MNHEY and SVGEGT. The CDR3 here is CASSWSGLSSYNEQFF. The CDR3 bases are TGTGCCAGCAGTTGGAGCGGTCTCAGCTCCTACAATGAGCAGTTCTTC.

V is TRBV6-6 and J is TRBJ2-1, with D perhaps matching TRBD1 or TRBD2 (6 bases each). Germline lookup yields CDR1 MNHNY and CDR2 SVGAGI (reference sequence). V lost 9 bases, J lost 2 bases, and 29 bases lay in between. This CDR3 contains 19 residues. CDR3 in amino acids: CASTLALGEGGPPYNEQFF. CDR3 in DNA: TGTGCCAGTACGCTGGCACTAGGGGAAGGGGGGCCTCCCTACAATGAGCAGTTCTTC.

The sample holds a few counts of this clonotype. The V and J genes are TRBV4-3 and TRBJ2-2; 10 nucleotides agree with TRBD2. The CDR3 contains 16 residues. V was clipped by 4 bases and J by 6 bases; unmatched bases: 8. From germline, CDR1 is LGHNA and CDR2 YSLEER. The CDR3 sequence is CASSLASGGAPGELFF. Written as DNA, the CDR3 is TGCGCCAGCAGCCTGGCGAGCGGGGGGGCCCCCGGGGAGCTGTTTTTT.

This clonotype was seen ten or more times. This rearrangement joins TRBV6-2 or TRBV6-3 to TRBJ1-1; D not certain. The germline gives CDR1 MNHEY, CDR2 SVGEGT. V was trimmed by 2 bases and J by 5 bases, leaving 15 bases between them. The CDR3 spans 15 residues. DNA for the CDR3: TGTGCCAGCAGTTACGTGAGGAGATTTGGGACTGAAGCTTTCTTT. It translates to CASSYVRRFGTEAFF.